A single sample is the source of the 17 T cell receptor beta chains below, sequenced in a study of shared clonotypes between healthy human individuals. The assay was immunoSEQ multiplex PCR, and TCRdb's table has in-frame clones only and misses some. The data hold some 2 million clones, with roughly 94% observed a single time. The sequenced material came from naive CD4+ T cells sorted from blood. Subset indicated: CD45RA+ positively selected. Source of these receptors: a man younger than 30 in good health.

This clone occurred once. Other nucleotide sequences in the sample specify the same CDR3. The chain recombines TRBV28 with TRBJ2-1; D perhaps matches TRBD2 (6 bases). The length of the CDR3 is 15 residues. Germline-derived CDR1 and CDR2 are MDHEN and SYDVKM. Trimming cost V 5 bases and J 6 bases, with 17 bases left between them. Here the CDR3 DNA reads TGTGCCAGCAGTAGCCCGGGACTGGGGGGCAATGAGCAGTTCTTC. Residues: CASSSPGLGGNEQFF.

The chain uses TRBV6-1 and TRBJ1-5, with D unresolved. This CDR3 contains 14 residues. V lost 0 bases to trimming and J lost 6 bases, with 9 bases between them. Germline lookup yields CDR1 MNHNS and CDR2 SASEGT. CDR3 loop: CASSEAWTGQPQHF. In DNA, the CDR3 is TGTGCCAGCAGTGAAGCTTGGACTGGTCAGCCCCAGCATTTT.

This chain links TRBV29-1 with TRBJ2-1, with 9 bases fitting TRBD2. V lost 3 bases to trimming and J lost 6 bases; unmatched junction nucleotides: 3. This CDR3 contains 13 residues. CDR1 is SQVTM, CDR2 ANQGSEA, per germline. Here the CDR3 DNA reads TGCAGCGTTGACAGTAGCGGGAGCAATGAGCAGTTCTTC. Protein sequence: CSVDSSGSNEQFF.

The chain is built from TRBV5-1 and TRBJ2-3; 9 nucleotides align to TRBD2. Germline CDR1 SGHRS, CDR2 YFSETQ. This CDR3 comprises 17 residues. The V gene end was trimmed by 3 bases and the J gene end by 1 base; junction bases not matched to a gene: 9. CDR3 sequence (DNA): TGCGCCAGCAGCTCCCAGCGGGAGGCCCTCCGCACAGATACGCAGTATTTT. This encodes CASSSQREALRTDTQYF.

The CDR3 DNA reads TGTGCCAGCAGCGTAGTTGTCAGTTCGGACACCGGGGAGCTGTTTTTT. The encoded protein is CASSVVVSSDTGELFF. The chain links TRBV9 to TRBJ2-2; D not resolved. V shed 0 bases and J shed 3 bases, with 12 bases lying between them. CDR1 is SGDLS, CDR2 YYNGEE, per germline. CDR3 size: 16 residues.

This clone was recorded once. The gene calls are TRBV5-4 and TRBJ1-3; D is ambiguous. The V end lost 4 bases, the J end lost 0 bases, and 11 bases lay between the germline ends. Germline CDR1 and CDR2: SGHNT and YYREEE (reference sequence). This CDR3 has 15 amino acids. This CDR3 reads CASSPGMGSGNTIYF. CDR3 DNA sequence: TGTGCCAGCAGCCCCGGGATGGGCTCTGGAAACACCATATATTTT. Filled out from reference TRBV5-4 and TRBJ1-3, the complete variable domain reads ETGVTQSPTHLIKTRGQQVTLRCSSQSGHNTVSWYQQALGQGPQFIFQYYREEENGRGNFPPRFSGLQFPNYSSELNVNALELDDSALYLCASSPGMGSGNTIYFGEGSWLTVV.

The sample holds one count of this clone. This chain's CDR3 is CASSSSGISYEQYF. The CDR3 DNA sequence: TGTGCCAGCAGCTCTTCGGGGATCTCCTACGAGCAGTACTTC. This rearrangement joins TRBV7-9 to TRBJ2-7, with TRBD2 as a possible D gene (5 bases). CDR1 is SEHNR and CDR2 is FQNEAQ in the germline V gene (reference sequence). The V end was cut by 4 bases, the J end by 0 bases, with 10 bases between. The CDR3 contains 14 residues. Supplemented by reference TRBV7-9 and TRBJ2-7, the full variable domain reads DTGVSQNPRHKITKRGQNVTFRCDPISEHNRLYWYRQTLGQGPEFLTYFQNEAQLEKSRLLSDRFSAERPKGSFSTLEIQRTEQGDSAMYLCASSSSGISYEQYFGPGTRLTVT.

This rearrangement joins TRBV10-3 to TRBJ1-1, with D unresolved. With 5 bases removed from V and 3 bases from J, the gap between germline ends came to 10 bases. This CDR3 region has 13 residues. Germline assignment: CDR1 ENHRY and CDR2 SYGVKD. The CDR3 loop is CAISPRGDTEAFF. For the CDR3, the DNA is TGTGCCATCAGTCCACGTGGGGACACTGAAGCTTTCTTT.

This clone was recorded a few times. Additional DNA sequences in this sample encode the identical CDR3. CDR3 amino acids: CASSPTVNTEAFF. The CDR3, as DNA: TGTGCCAGCTCACCGACAGTGAACACTGAAGCTTTCTTT. The chain has TRBV18 and TRBJ1-1, with a tentative D call TRBD1 (5 bases). Germline V lookup: CDR1 KGHSH, CDR2 LQKENI. This CDR3 has 13 residues. The V end lost 3 bases, the J end lost 0 bases, and 5 bases lay between the germline ends.

Note on this clone: Other DNA sequences in this sample translate to the same CDR3. This chain joins TRBV5-1 and TRBJ1-2; the D gene is possibly TRBD1 (6 bases). V was clipped by 1 base and J by 3 bases, with 10 bases between them. Germline CDR1 is SGHRS and CDR2 is YFSETQ. The CDR3 covers 14 residues. CDR3 sequence: CASSLSGGDYGYTF. CDR3 DNA sequence: TGCGCCAGCAGCTTGTCGGGGGGCGACTATGGCTACACCTTC. Supplemented by reference TRBV5-1 and TRBJ1-2, the full variable domain reads KAGVTQTPRYLIKTRGQQVTLSCSPISGHRSVSWYQQTPGQGLQFLFEYFSETQRNKGNFPGRFSGRQFSNSRSEMNVSTLELGDSALYLCASSLSGGDYGYTFGSGTRLTVV.

The chain uses TRBV9 and TRBJ2-7; 8 bases match TRBD1. Germline V gene lookup returns CDR1 SGDLS and CDR2 YYNGEE. CDR3 length: 16 amino acids. V gave up 4 bases and J gave up 6 bases; unmatched junction bases: 15. For the CDR3, the DNA is TGTGCCAGCAGCCTCGGGACAGGCCGCTCCGAGGGCGAGCAGTACTTC. It yields the protein CASSLGTGRSEGEQYF.

J is TRBJ1-4 and V is TRBV5-1; D call uncertain. Germline lookup yields CDR1 SGHRS and CDR2 YFSETQ. This CDR3 spans 15 amino acids. V lost 0 bases and J 3 bases, leaving 9 bases between the germline ends. The CDR3 DNA is TGCGCCAGCAGCTTGGGTCGGGATTCTAATGAAAAACTGTTTTTT. Encoded protein: CASSLGRDSNEKLFF. Supplemented by reference TRBV5-1 and TRBJ1-4, the full variable domain reads KAGVTQTPRYLIKTRGQQVTLSCSPISGHRSVSWYQQTPGQGLQFLFEYFSETQRNKGNFPGRFSGRQFSNSRSEMNVSTLELGDSALYLCASSLGRDSNEKLFFGSGTQLSVL.

The count of this clone is one. This chain joins TRBV5-4 and TRBJ1-3; 7 bases are a match to TRBD1. V lost 4 bases, J lost 1 base, and 5 bases stayed unmatched. The CDR3 sequence is 15 residues long. Germline CDR1 SGHNT, CDR2 YYREEE (reference sequence). As DNA, the CDR3 is TGTGCCAGCAGCATCAGACAGGGTTCTGGAAACACCATATATTTT. It specifies CASSIRQGSGNTIYF.

The chain combines TRBV10-2 with TRBJ2-2; tentatively, D is TRBD2 (5 bases). Germline V gene lookup returns CDR1 WSHSY and CDR2 SAAADI. CDR3 length equals 13 residues. V was clipped by 6 bases and J by 0 bases, with 5 bases between them. DNA for the CDR3: TGCGCCAGCAGACTAGCGAACACCGGGGAGCTGTTTTTT. Encoded protein: CASRLANTGELFF.

This chain joins TRBV29-1 and TRBJ2-1; TRBD1 or TRBD2 may be the D gene (5 bases each). The germline CDR1 and CDR2 sequences are SQVTM and ANQGSEA. Trimming left V 5 bases short and J 8 bases short, with 22 bases between. The CDR3 has 15 amino acids. As DNA, the CDR3 is TGCAGCGTTCGGCCAGGGACCAAGAGTTTAGATGAGCAGTTCTTC. Translated, it gives CSVRPGTKSLDEQFF.

J is TRBJ1-1 and V is TRBV7-3, with D possibly matching TRBD1 (5 bases). From germline, CDR1 is SGHTA and CDR2 FQGTGA. The CDR3 has 13 residues. The V end lost 5 bases, the J end lost 1 base, and 8 bases lay between the germline ends. CDR3 region: CASSTQANTEAFF. The CDR3 DNA sequence: TGTGCCAGCAGCACACAGGCGAACACTGAAGCTTTCTTT.

The rearrangement links TRBV5-5 to TRBJ1-6; D is possibly TRBD1 (5 bases). The CDR3 sequence is 18 residues long. Per the germline V gene, CDR1 is SGHKS and CDR2 is YYEKEE (reference sequence). With 4 bases removed from V and 1 base from J, the gap between germline ends came to 18 bases. The CDR3 reads CASSPTPSGGSYNSPLHF. For the CDR3, the DNA is TGTGCCAGCAGCCCCACGCCTTCGGGGGGATCCTATAATTCACCCCTCCACTTT.